The clone carrying this T cell receptor (beta chain) came up a few times. The antigen is undetermined. The primer mix had 60 Vbeta and 13 Jbeta primers. Sequencing was performed with immunoSEQ multiplex PCR; in TCRdb, only in-frame clones are kept and a portion is missing. Here the sample spans around 180,000 clones, approximately 80% being singletons. The data were taken from a study of cytomegalovirus exposure and HLA in healthy donors. Study observations and caveats: Later analysis identified a missense DCLRE1C variant that was linked to TCR beta V- and J-gene trimming. Immune exposure information available was restricted to CMV serostatus.

J lost 1 base, V lost 3 bases, and 4 bases had no gene match. Germline-derived CDR1 and CDR2 are SGDLS and YYNGEE. The CDR3 consists of 16 residues. Healthy bone marrow donors made up the cohort. The source of this sequence is a man aged 30 to 45 in good health and CMV-seropositive. Sequenced material: PBMCs. V and J are TRBV9 and TRBJ2-4; 10 bases agree with TRBD2. The CDR3 spells CASSGSGRAAKNIQYF. The CDR3 region has the DNA TGTGCCAGCAGCGGGAGCGGGAGGGCCGCCAAAAACATTCAGTACTTC.